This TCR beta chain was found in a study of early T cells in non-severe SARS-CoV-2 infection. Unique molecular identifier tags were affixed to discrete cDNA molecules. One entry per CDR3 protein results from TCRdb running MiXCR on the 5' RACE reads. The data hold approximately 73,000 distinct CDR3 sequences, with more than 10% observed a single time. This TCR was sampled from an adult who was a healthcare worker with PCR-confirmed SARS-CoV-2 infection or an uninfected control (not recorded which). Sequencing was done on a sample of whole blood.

Here the CDR3 reads CSVEEGGRRMDTQYF. The CDR3, as DNA: TGCAGCGTTGAAGAAGGCGGGAGGAGGATGGATACGCAGTATTTT. V and J are TRBV29-1 and TRBJ2-3; 8 nucleotides line up with TRBD2. Germline CDR1 and CDR2: SQVTM and ANQGSEA. Trimming removed 0 bases from V and 6 bases from J; junction bases left unmatched: 8. The CDR3 runs 15 residues.